The 10 T cell receptor beta chains in this list originate from one sample, sequenced in a study of T cells in Graves' hyperthyroidism and ophthalmopathy. Amplification targeted TCR beta CDR3 regions from RNA transcripts. First-round RT-PCR targeting the TCR CDR3 was performed with the HTBI primer set. In TCRdb, the multiplex PCR reads were re-called with MiXCR into one record per CDR3 protein. The table records 380,000 or so distinct CDR3 sequences, about 19% of them present only once. The sequenced material came from blood. Receptors originate from a woman younger than 30 with Graves' hyperthyroidism.

The table lists this clonotype with many counts. The chain is built from TRBV27 and TRBJ2-5, with D perhaps TRBD2 (5 bases). The ends were cut back, 5 bases at V and 2 bases at J, with 12 bases in the middle. The CDR3 runs 14 residues. Germline V gene data show CDR1 as MNHEY and CDR2 as SMNVEV (reference sequence). In nucleotides, the CDR3 is TGTGCCAGCAGTCCCCCGGGGATTCAAGAGACCCAGTACTTC. It yields the protein CASSPPGIQETQYF.

With regard to this clonotype: This may stem from a read error, because a much larger clone lies one nucleotide away. The rearrangement uses TRBV6-1 and TRBJ1-5; perhaps TRBD1 as D (5 bases). This CDR3 contains 13 residues. The germline CDR1 and CDR2 sequences are MNHNS and SASEGT. The DNA of the CDR3 is TGTGTCAGCAGGGAGACAGCAGGGCAGCCCCAGCATTTT. Translation gives CVSRETAGQPQHF.

In its sample, this clonotype was seen a few times. The chain recombines TRBV12-3 or TRBV12-4 with TRBJ1-1; D remains unclear. V gave up 4 bases and J gave up 0 bases, with 6 bases separating them. There are 13 residues in the CDR3. In nucleotides, the CDR3 is TGTGCCAGCAGTTCTAATATGAACACTGAAGCTTTCTTT. Its protein product is CASSSNMNTEAFF.

This clonotype was seen many times. The V call is TRBV12-3 or TRBV12-4, the J call TRBJ2-2; D gene ambiguous. The CDR3 is 14 amino acids. V shed 8 bases and J shed 4 bases, with 14 bases lying between them. CDR3 sequence reads: CASFVAEATGELFF. The CDR3 region has the DNA TGTGCCAGCTTTGTGGCCGAGGCCACCGGGGAGCTGTTTTTT.

The chain links TRBV6-5 to TRBJ2-7, with 10 positions matching TRBD2. The ends lost 1 base at V and 1 base at J; junction bases unmatched: 1. CDR3 length: 15 amino acids. Germline CDR1 and CDR2: MNHEY and SVGAGI. The CDR3 sequence: CASSYLLAGSYEQYF. DNA of the CDR3: TGTGCCAGCAGTTACTTACTAGCGGGGTCCTACGAGCAGTACTTC.

Many counts were recorded for this clonotype. The genes are TRBV7-2 and TRBJ2-2, with 8 bases identical to TRBD2. Germline assignment: CDR1 SGHTA and CDR2 FQGNSA. The CDR3 length is 15 residues. The trim removed 4 bases at V and 1 base at J, leaving 2 bases unmatched. CDR3 sequence reads: CASSSGLVNTGELFF. The CDR3 DNA is TGTGCCAGCAGCTCGGGACTAGTGAACACCGGGGAGCTGTTTTTT.

V usage is TRBV7-2 and J usage is TRBJ2-5; the D gene is possibly TRBD2 (5 bases). In germline, CDR1 is SGHTA, CDR2 FQGNSA. The CDR3 runs to 14 residues. Deletions cut 4 bases from V and 5 bases from J, with 14 bases between. The CDR3 DNA sequence: TGTGCCAGCAGCTACGACCGGGGAAGGGAGACCCAGTACTTC. Translated: CASSYDRGRETQYF.

This clonotype has ten or more counts. This chain joins TRBV11-2 and TRBJ1-3; D gene uncertain. Trimming took 0 bases from V and 5 from J, leaving 5 bases between them. CDR3 length: 13 residues. Germline lookup yields CDR1 SGHAT and CDR2 FQNNGV. The CDR3 reads CASSLDLRNTIYF. The CDR3 DNA sequence: TGTGCCAGCAGCTTAGACCTCAGAAACACCATATATTTT.

In regard to this clonotype: This may come from a read error, since a much larger clone is one base off. The chain is built from TRBV6-2 or TRBV6-3 and TRBJ2-2; D is unresolved. CDR1 is MNHEY and CDR2 is SVGEGT in the germline V gene. CDR3 length equals 14 residues. Trimming left V 7 bases short and J 7 bases short, with 16 bases between. CDR3 DNA sequence: TGTGCCAGCAAGGTCGCCAAGGGAATCGGGGAGCTGTTTTTT. Protein product: CASKVAKGIGELFF.

This clonotype was counted at least ten times. In DNA form, the CDR3 reads TGTGCCAGCAGCGTCCGTGGGGGGGCCGGGGAGCTGTTTTTT. Translated: CASSVRGGAGELFF. The J gene is TRBJ2-2, the V gene TRBV12-3 or TRBV12-4, with 7 bases identical to TRBD2. This CDR3 comprises 14 residues. The ends lost 6 bases at V and 6 bases at J; junction bases unmatched: 7.